The 32 T cell receptor beta chains reported below all come from one sample, sequenced in a study of cytomegalovirus exposure and HLA in healthy donors. In the PCR, 60 Vbeta and 13 Jbeta primers were used. Produced via immunoSEQ multiplex PCR; TCRdb's table is partial and in-frame only. The sample yields 150,000 or so clones, 60% to 80% seen once. The sample comprised PBMCs. Receptors originate from a woman aged 40 to 55 in good health and CMV-seronegative.

This chain uses TRBV28 with TRBJ2-3, with 8 bases identical to TRBD1. The V gene's germline CDR1 is MDHEN and CDR2 SYDVKM. V gave up 4 bases and J gave up 8 bases; unmatched junction bases: 11. The CDR3 covers 15 residues. The CDR3 sequence is CASSSRGQAIVTQYF. The CDR3 DNA sequence: TGTGCCAGCAGTTCTAGGGGACAGGCCATTGTTACGCAGTATTTT.

This rearrangement joins TRBV19 to TRBJ2-1, with TRBD1 matching over 8 bases. V was clipped by 3 bases and J by 5 bases; unmatched bases: 6. Germline-derived CDR1 and CDR2 are LNHDA and SQIVND (reference sequence). CDR3 length equals 15 residues. DNA of the CDR3: TGTGCCAGTAGTATGTCGGCAGGGGGCCACAATGAGCAGTTCTTC. This gives the protein CASSMSAGGHNEQFF.

This clone came up once. The chain has TRBV30 and TRBJ1-4, with D tentatively TRBD1 (5 bases). CDR1 GTSNPN and CDR2 SVGIG come from the germline V gene (reference sequence). The V and J ends lost 1 base and 12 bases respectively, with 12 bases between them. This CDR3 is built from 12 residues. CDR3 in DNA: TGTGCCTGGAGTGAGAGGGGACTTGAACTGTTTTTT. It yields the protein CAWSERGLELFF.

The chain combines TRBV5-6 with TRBJ2-2, with TRBD2 identical over 14 bases. V shed 4 bases and J 5 bases; nucleotides not matched to a gene: 4. The CDR3 has 16 residues. The V gene's germline CDR1 is SGHDT and CDR2 YYEEEE. The CDR3 spells CASSRGLAGETGELFF. DNA of the CDR3: TGTGCCAGCAGCAGGGGACTAGCGGGGGAAACCGGGGAGCTGTTTTTT. The full variable domain, completed using reference TRBV5-6 and TRBJ2-2, is DAGVTQSPTHLIKTRGQQVTLRCSPKSGHDTVSWYQQALGQGPQFIFQYYEEEERQRGNFPDRFSGHQFPNYSSELNVNALLLGDSALYLCASSRGLAGETGELFFGEGSRLTVL.

The V gene is TRBV28, the J gene TRBJ2-7, with 7 bases matching TRBD2. V dropped 7 bases and J dropped 4; count of bases not matched to a gene: 7. The germline gives CDR1 MDHEN, CDR2 SYDVKM. The length of the CDR3 is 13 residues. CDR3 bases: TGTGCCAGCAAACGGCCGGGGGGATACGAGCAGTACTTC. This gives the protein CASKRPGGYEQYF.

This sequence joins TRBV5-1 and TRBJ2-5, with 8 positions matching TRBD2. Germline V gene sequence: CDR1 SGHRS, CDR2 YFSETQ. The CDR3 has 14 residues. V was pared by 4 bases and J by 5 bases, with 7 bases of the junction left unmatched. The CDR3 here is CASSPGGAGETQYF. The CDR3 DNA is TGCGCCAGCAGCCCGGGGGGGGCCGGGGAGACCCAGTACTTC.

This rearrangement joins TRBV6-1 to TRBJ2-5; D not resolved. The closer fit of TRBJ2-7 to the DNA end suggests the J call may be wrong. CDR1 MNHNS and CDR2 SASEGT come from the germline V gene. The CDR3 has 11 amino acids. DNA of the CDR3: TGTGCCAGCAGCACAACTAACGAGCAGTACTTC. Protein product: CASSTTNEQYF.

V usage is TRBV9 and J usage is TRBJ2-3; weak D call: TRBD2 (5 bases). The V gene lost 3 bases and the J gene lost 0 bases, with 14 bases spanning the gap. Germline V gives CDR1 SGDLS, CDR2 YYNGEE. The CDR3 has 16 residues. The DNA for the CDR3 is TGTGCCAGCAGCGCACCCCGGGAAACTAGCACAGATACGCAGTATTTT. This translates into CASSAPRETSTDTQYF.

The chain links TRBV14 to TRBJ2-2, with TRBD1 as a possible D gene (6 bases). V was cut by 4 bases and J by 4 bases, with 13 bases left in between. The CDR3 has 15 amino acids. Germline CDR1 is SGHDN and CDR2 is FVKESK. CDR3: CASSRTGKTTGELFF. The CDR3 bases are TGTGCCAGCAGCCGAACAGGGAAAACCACCGGGGAGCTGTTTTTT.

J is TRBJ2-7 and V is TRBV6-5, with TRBD2 identical over 9 bases. V shed 2 bases and J 1 base; nucleotides not matched to a gene: 6. Germline CDR1 and CDR2: MNHEY and SVGAGI. CDR3 length: 16 amino acids. CDR3 sequence: CASSYASSGESYEQYF. In nucleotides, the CDR3 is TGTGCCAGCAGTTACGCCTCTAGCGGGGAGTCCTACGAGCAGTACTTC.

This clone showed up just a few times. This chain uses TRBV11-2 with TRBJ2-5; no reliable D call. The closer fit of TRBJ2-7 to the DNA end suggests the J call may be wrong. Germline CDR1 and CDR2: SGHAT and FQNNGV. This CDR3 region has 14 residues. Written as DNA, the CDR3 is TGTGCCAGCAGCTTTAACGGGTTCTCCTACGAGCAGTACTTC. Residues: CASSFNGFSYEQYF.

The gene calls are TRBV6-4 and TRBJ2-2, with 7 bases lining up with TRBD2. Trimming at V came to 5 bases and at J to 3 bases, leaving 6 bases not matched to a gene. The CDR3 is made up of 15 amino acids. Germline-derived CDR1 and CDR2 are MRHNA and SNTAGT. The CDR3 region has the DNA TGTGCCAGCAGTTCTTTGGGGGGGGACACCGGGGAGCTGTTTTTT. As protein: CASSSLGGDTGELFF.

The rearrangement joins TRBV10-3 to TRBJ2-6; the D gene is possibly TRBD1 (6 bases). The CDR3 spans 15 residues. V dropped 6 bases and J dropped 0 bases, with 9 bases sitting between them. From germline, CDR1 is ENHRY and CDR2 SYGVKD. The CDR3 spells CAISTGSSGANVLTF. Here the CDR3 DNA reads TGTGCCATCAGCACAGGGAGCTCTGGGGCCAACGTCCTGACTTTC.

This sequence joins TRBV6-5 and TRBJ2-2; TRBD1 matches at 7 bases. J gave up 7 bases and V 5 bases, and 4 bases lay outside the gene matches. The CDR3 length is 13 residues. Germline lookup yields CDR1 MNHEY and CDR2 SVGAGI. The CDR3, as DNA: TGTGCCAGCAGTAACAGGGGTGGCGGGGAGCTGTTTTTT. It translates to CASSNRGGGELFF.

The chain links TRBV4-3 to TRBJ2-5; 10 nucleotides align to TRBD2. J gave up 3 bases and V 2 bases, and 12 bases lay outside the gene matches. CDR3 length: 18 amino acids. Germline CDR1 LGHNA, CDR2 YSLEER. The CDR3 sequence is CASSQSVATTSGEETQYF. CDR3 sequence (DNA): TGCGCCAGCAGCCAATCGGTTGCGACAACTAGCGGGGAAGAGACCCAGTACTTC.

The chain links TRBV28 to TRBJ1-1; TRBD1 is a possible D gene (6 bases). The CDR3 has 15 amino acids. CDR1 and CDR2 (germline): MDHEN, SYDVKM. V shed 6 bases and J shed 4 bases, with 18 bases lying between them. CDR3 sequence reads: CASRPSKGGGTEAFF. The CDR3 DNA follows: TGTGCCAGCAGACCCTCCAAGGGAGGGGGCACTGAAGCTTTCTTT. Full variable domain (rest looked up from reference TRBV28 and TRBJ1-1): DVKVTQSSRYLVKRTGEKVFLECVQDMDHENMFWYRQDPGLGLRLIYFSYDVKMKEKGDIPEGYSVSREKKERFSLILESASTNQTSMYLCASRPSKGGGTEAFFGQGTRLTVV.

The J gene is TRBJ1-5, the V gene TRBV18; 9 positions agree with TRBD1. Per germline, CDR1 KGHSH and CDR2 LQKENI. The CDR3 is made up of 17 amino acids. Trimming removed 6 bases from V and 6 bases from J; junction bases left unmatched: 15. This CDR3 is CASSPNSDRGLIQPQHF. Here the CDR3 DNA reads TGTGCCAGCTCTCCGAATTCGGACAGGGGATTAATTCAGCCCCAGCATTTT.

The chain couples TRBV6-1 to TRBJ2-3, with TRBD2 matching 9 bases. This CDR3 spans 15 amino acids. Germline V gene lookup returns CDR1 MNHNS and CDR2 SASEGT. V dropped 3 bases and J dropped 4; count of bases not matched to a gene: 5. The CDR3 is CASSDAGGPSDTQYF. In DNA, the CDR3 is TGTGCCAGCAGTGACGCGGGGGGGCCGTCAGATACGCAGTATTTT.

The chain uses TRBV10-3 and TRBJ2-2, with D hard to call. CDR3 length equals 15 residues. V lost 4 bases and J lost 9, with 18 bases in between. Germline loops: CDR1 ENHRY, CDR2 SYGVKD. CDR3: CAISGSGSSGRELFF. CDR3 coding DNA: TGTGCCATCAGTGGTTCCGGGTCGTCTGGCCGGGAGCTGTTTTTT.

This clone was counted a single time. The J gene is TRBJ2-3, the V gene TRBV11-2, with TRBD1 matching over 10 bases. CDR1 and CDR2 from the germline V gene are SGHAT and FQNNGV. This CDR3 is built from 14 residues. The V gene end was trimmed by 5 bases and the J gene end by 3 bases; junction bases not matched to a gene: 2. CDR3 sequence (DNA): TGTGCCAGCAGCGGGGACAGGGGAACAGATACGCAGTATTTT. It encodes CASSGDRGTDTQYF.

The DNA of the CDR3 is TGCGCCAGCAGCTTGGTGGCAGGGAACAATTCACCCCTCCACTTT. It codes for CASSLVAGNNSPLHF. This rearrangement joins TRBV5-1 to TRBJ1-6, with D maybe TRBD1 (5 bases). Trimming cost V 0 bases and J 7 bases, with 11 bases left between them. CDR1 is SGHRS, CDR2 YFSETQ, per germline. The CDR3 consists of 15 residues.

This clone was picked up a small number of times. V and J are TRBV18 and TRBJ2-7; 9 bases are shared with TRBD2. Germline V gene data show CDR1 as KGHSH and CDR2 as LQKENI. Trimming took 0 bases from V and 6 from J; bases not matched to a gene: 9. CDR3 length: 16 amino acids. DNA of the CDR3: TGTGCCAGCTCACCACCGGCTGCGGGAGGGCCTTCCGAGCAGTACTTC. Its protein product is CASSPPAAGGPSEQYF.

This clone was seen a few times. The chain carries TRBV27 and TRBJ2-1, with TRBD1 matching over 9 bases. Trimming cost V 6 bases and J 9 bases; bases outside gene matches: 6. The germline gives CDR1 MNHEY, CDR2 SMNVEV (reference sequence). The CDR3 runs 13 residues. CDR3 in DNA: TGTGCCAGCAGCCTACAGGGGGCGAGTGAGCAGTTCTTC. Amino acid sequence: CASSLQGASEQFF.

The rearrangement uses TRBV11-3 and TRBJ2-5, with 12 positions matching TRBD2. The V and J ends lost 1 base and 2 bases, in that order; junction bases with no gene match: 11. The V gene's germline CDR1 is SGHNT and CDR2 YENEEA. The CDR3 totals 19 residues. The CDR3, as DNA: TGTGCCAGCAGCTTAGTCGGGCGTCTAGCGGGGGGGCTACAAGAGACCCAGTACTTC. Translating gives CASSLVGRLAGGLQETQYF.

The chain uses TRBV9 and TRBJ1-1, with TRBD1 matching over 7 bases. The CDR3 consists of 13 residues. The germline V gene has CDR1 SGDLS and CDR2 YYNGEE. J lost 4 bases, V lost 2 bases, and 2 bases had no gene match. CDR3 in DNA: TGTGCCAGCAGCGTCAGGGGGAGCACTGAAGCTTTCTTT. As protein: CASSVRGSTEAFF.

J is TRBJ1-5 and V is TRBV5-3; unclear D gene. TRBV5-3 qualifies as an ORF whose function is uncertain. V lost 0 bases and J 1 base, leaving 14 bases between the germline ends. The CDR3 extends over 17 amino acids. The CDR3: CARSLEFLEESNQPQHF. DNA for the CDR3: TGTGCCAGAAGCTTGGAGTTTTTGGAGGAAAGCAATCAGCCCCAGCATTTT.

This chain links TRBV5-5 with TRBJ2-2; weak D call: TRBD2 (6 bases). The germline V gene has CDR1 SGHKS and CDR2 YYEKEE (reference sequence). The CDR3 covers 15 residues. The V end was cut by 2 bases, the J end by 5 bases, with 13 bases between. In DNA, the CDR3 is TGTGCCAGCAGCTTAATCACTCGGGGGACCGGGGAGCTGTTTTTT. Translating it yields CASSLITRGTGELFF.

The J gene is TRBJ2-1, the V gene TRBV28; 12 bases align to TRBD2. Trimming at V came to 6 bases and at J to 3 bases, leaving 9 bases not matched to a gene. Looked up from germline, CDR1 is MDHEN and CDR2 is SYDVKM. The CDR3 is made up of 17 amino acids. This chain's CDR3 is CASSPPLAGGFYNEQFF. Here the CDR3 DNA reads TGTGCCAGCAGCCCTCCACTAGCGGGGGGCTTCTACAATGAGCAGTTCTTC.

J is TRBJ1-1 and V is TRBV28; tentatively, D is TRBD1 (5 bases). The CDR3 is 14 residues long. Trimming took 5 bases from V and 0 from J, leaving 10 bases between them. The germline V gene has CDR1 MDHEN and CDR2 SYDVKM. DNA for the CDR3: TGTGCCAGCAGTCGAAGACAGCTGAACACTGAAGCTTTCTTT. It encodes CASSRRQLNTEAFF.

J is TRBJ1-4 and V is TRBV11-2; no reliable D call. V lost 5 bases and J 8 bases, leaving 6 bases between the germline ends. Germline V gene lookup returns CDR1 SGHAT and CDR2 FQNNGV. This CDR3 comprises 11 residues. The CDR3 spells CASSPGEKLFF. CDR3 nucleotides: TGTGCCAGCAGCCCCGGGGAAAAACTGTTTTTT.

With regard to this clone: The same CDR3 also results from other DNA sequences found in this sample. The chain employs TRBV5-1 and TRBJ2-7, with 7 nucleotides matching TRBD1. Germline lookup yields CDR1 SGHRS and CDR2 YFSETQ. The V gene end was trimmed by 1 base and the J gene end by 2 bases; junction bases not matched to a gene: 6. The CDR3 spans 15 residues. The CDR3: CASSLTRGPPYEQYF. The CDR3 nucleotides read TGCGCCAGCAGCTTGACGAGGGGGCCTCCCTACGAGCAGTACTTC.

This chain links TRBV7-9 with TRBJ2-7; 7 positions match TRBD1. The germline V gene has CDR1 SEHNR and CDR2 FQNEAQ (reference sequence). This CDR3 is built from 14 residues. V lost 5 bases and J lost 0; bases outside the gene matches: 4. The CDR3 region is CASSPWDSSYEQYF. In nucleotides, the CDR3 is TGTGCCAGCAGCCCCTGGGACAGCTCCTACGAGCAGTACTTC.